What follows are 12 T cell receptor beta chains derived from one specimen sequenced in a study of blood T cell repertoires in COVID-19. Sequenced by immunoSEQ multiplex PCR; TCRdb stores in-frame clones only, minus some. In the table there are around 250,000 clones, approximately 91% of which are singletons. Material: PBMCs or T cells enriched from blood (not recorded which). The receptors were sampled from a human donor in a cohort exposed to, infected with or recovered from COVID-19 (not recorded which). The donor label of this sample is uncertain.

The chain carries TRBV29-1 and TRBJ2-5; D gene unclear. V lost 3 bases and J 1 base, leaving 6 bases between the germline ends. The CDR3 is 12 residues long. Germline CDR1 reads SQVTM; CDR2 reads ANQGSEA. CDR3 coding DNA: TGCAGCGTTGAGGCCAGCCAAGAGACCCAGTACTTC. This encodes CSVEASQETQYF.

The chain couples TRBV4-3 to TRBJ2-7, with 8 bases fitting TRBD1. Trimming took 4 bases from V and 2 from J; bases not matched to a gene: 4. The CDR3 has 14 residues. Germline V CDR1 and CDR2: LGHNA, YSLEER. The CDR3, as DNA: TGCGCCAGCAGCCTACGGACAGGGCCCTACGAGCAGTACTTC. Translation: CASSLRTGPYEQYF.

The CDR3 sequence: CASSGPGQGAHNSPLHF. In nucleotides, the CDR3 is TGTGCCAGTAGTGGACCGGGACAGGGGGCGCACAATTCACCCCTCCACTTT. The chain carries TRBV19 and TRBJ1-6; 12 bases are a match to TRBD1. The V segment lost 5 bases and the J segment 7 bases; nucleotides outside the gene matches: 9. The CDR3 consists of 17 residues. Germline loops: CDR1 LNHDA, CDR2 SQIVND (reference sequence).

This rearrangement joins TRBV19 to TRBJ1-1; 7 bases map to TRBD1. Trimming removed 5 bases from V and 0 bases from J; junction bases left unmatched: 6. This CDR3 has 15 amino acids. CDR1 LNHDA and CDR2 SQIVND come from the germline V gene (reference sequence). This chain's CDR3 is CASSLGTGVNTEAFF. The CDR3 bases are TGTGCCAGTAGTTTGGGTACAGGGGTGAACACTGAAGCTTTCTTT.

The chain's CDR3 is CASGPFSEAFF. CDR3 bases: TGTGCCAGCGGCCCCTTCTCTGAAGCTTTCTTT. V and J are TRBV5-6 and TRBJ1-1; D remains unclear. From germline, CDR1 is SGHDT and CDR2 YYEEEE. Trimming shortened V by 7 bases and J by 6 bases, and 10 bases separated the two germline ends. This CDR3 is built from 11 residues.

The chain carries TRBV5-1 and TRBJ1-1; TRBD1 agrees at 7 bases. The J segment lost 7 bases and the V segment lost 0 bases, leaving 12 bases of the junction unmatched. Germline V gives CDR1 SGHRS, CDR2 YFSETQ. The CDR3 is 16 amino acids. The CDR3 reads CASSLEEQGLGSEAFF. DNA of the CDR3: TGCGCCAGCAGCTTGGAAGAACAGGGGTTGGGGAGTGAAGCTTTCTTT. The whole variable domain, filled in from reference TRBV5-1 and TRBJ1-1, reads KAGVTQTPRYLIKTRGQQVTLSCSPISGHRSVSWYQQTPGQGLQFLFEYFSETQRNKGNFPGRFSGRQFSNSRSEMNVSTLELGDSALYLCASSLEEQGLGSEAFFGQGTRLTVV.

This clone was counted a single time. The chain has TRBV4-1 and TRBJ1-3; D is unclear. The CDR3 length is 15 residues. Germline loops: CDR1 MGHRA, CDR2 YSYEKL. Between the trimmed V and J ends, which lost 4 bases and 2 bases, there was a span of 12 bases. CDR3 region: CASSPLDLTGNTIYF. The CDR3 bases are TGCGCCAGCAGCCCCCTGGACTTAACTGGAAACACCATATATTTT.

The chain has TRBV4-1 and TRBJ2-3; D possibly corresponds to TRBD2 (6 bases). V was clipped by 7 bases and J by 0 bases, with 11 bases between them. Germline assignment: CDR1 MGHRA and CDR2 YSYEKL. The length of the CDR3 is 14 residues. Here the CDR3 DNA reads TGCGCCAGCAAGAAGGCGGGGAGCACAGATACGCAGTATTTT. This translates into CASKKAGSTDTQYF.

V and J are TRBV18 and TRBJ1-2; 10 bases line up with TRBD1. After removal of 4 bases from V and 4 bases from J, the junction contained 9 bases not matched to a gene. CDR3 size: 16 residues. CDR1 is KGHSH and CDR2 is LQKENI in the germline V gene. CDR3 sequence (DNA): TGTGCCAGCTCACGCCCCGGGACAGGGGCGATCTATGGCTACACCTTC. Amino acids: CASSRPGTGAIYGYTF.

CDR3 sequence: CASSWSRQLETQYF. The DNA for the CDR3 is TGCGCCAGCAGCTGGAGCAGACAGCTAGAGACCCAGTACTTC. The chain links TRBV5-1 to TRBJ2-5; D is perhaps TRBD1 (5 bases). The V gene lost 3 bases and the J gene lost 4 bases, with 13 bases spanning the gap. Germline V gives CDR1 SGHRS, CDR2 YFSETQ. The CDR3 contains 14 residues.

V and J are TRBV29-1 and TRBJ2-3; 8 bases are a match to TRBD2. Germline-derived CDR1 and CDR2 are SQVTM and ANQGSEA. The CDR3 length is 13 residues. V was pared by 2 bases and J by 6 bases, with 4 bases of the junction left unmatched. CDR3 loop: CSVERGGWDTQYF. The CDR3 DNA is TGCAGCGTTGAACGGGGGGGTTGGGATACGCAGTATTTT.

V gene TRBV11-2 combines with J gene TRBJ1-5; TRBD1 matches 8 bases. V gave up 5 bases and J gave up 6 bases; unmatched junction bases: 12. In germline, CDR1 is SGHAT, CDR2 FQNNGV. The CDR3 consists of 16 residues. CDR3 in amino acids: CASSTPRTGMIQPQHF. DNA of the CDR3: TGTGCCAGCAGCACCCCGAGGACAGGGATGATTCAGCCCCAGCATTTT. Together with reference TRBV11-2 and TRBJ1-5, the CDR3 gives the full variable domain: EAGVAQSPRYKIIEKRQSVAFWCNPISGHATLYWYQQILGQGPKLLIQFQNNGVVDDSQLPKDRFSAERLKGVDSTLKIQPAKLEDSAVYLCASSTPRTGMIQPQHFGDGTRLSIL.